This paragraph reports one TCR beta chain. This clonotype was detected only a few times. Its antigen specificity is not known. The input lacks base qualities; no much larger clone sits a single base away. Sequencing instrument: Illumina HiSeq 2500. Quantitative 5'-RACE with molecular barcodes was used to prepare TCR beta libraries. Turning to the authors' computational methods: A new computational method, built on a probabilistic model of VDJ rearrangement, was used to identify disease-linked TCR variants. TCRdb redid the processing of the public reads, applying fastp at Q25 and MiXCR, and retained in-frame beta chains. Entries that share a CDR3 protein sequence are merged under the most common genes and DNA. The V and J calls and clone size come from TCRdb's table, not from the authors' own analysis. Counted in this sample were fewer than 400,000 distinct CDR3 sequences; about a fifth of them appeared once. The ten biggest clones cover roughly a sixth of the sample.

From the cysteine through the phenylalanine, the CDR3 covers 16 amino acids. CDR3 DNA only is kept here, 48 bases in frame from base 1. From a lookup of the germline V gene, CDR1 and CDR2 are ENHRY and SYGVKD. The germline ends are 17 bases apart after V is trimmed by 8 bases and J by 0 bases. This sample stems from a study of CD8 T cells in ankylosing spondylitis (TCRdb year 2017). In terms of the full investigation: T cell receptor beta repertoires were profiled in healthy donors and ankylosing spondylitis patients so that disease-linked TCR variants could be found. The full study cohort comprised 25 or so ankylosing spondylitis patients and some 110 healthy donors. Peripheral blood was sampled, and synovial fluid was also collected from ankylosing spondylitis patients. Here is what the overall study found, with its caveats: A CD8+ phenotype was shown by the disease-linked clones, which were found at relatively low frequencies in peripheral blood. According to the report, matched synovial fluid samples from ankylosing spondylitis patients were significantly enriched for the disease-linked clones. Some motif variants had previously been reported in the synovial fluid and blood of reactive arthritis patients, which suggests shared mechanisms of disease initiation. A TCR beta motif made up of eight or nine highly homologous amino acid variants appeared to be characteristic of blood from ankylosing spondylitis patients.

In this chain, TRBV10-3 is recombined with TRBJ1-3, and possibly TRBD1, on 5 matching bases. Sequences were obtained from blood, either unsorted or a sorted T cell fraction (not recorded which). The receptor was isolated from a male donor with ankylosing spondylitis. CDR3 reads: CAIGQRQGVSGNTIYF. DNA sequence: TGTGCCATCGGGCAAAGGCAGGGAGTCTCTGGAAACACCATATATTTT.